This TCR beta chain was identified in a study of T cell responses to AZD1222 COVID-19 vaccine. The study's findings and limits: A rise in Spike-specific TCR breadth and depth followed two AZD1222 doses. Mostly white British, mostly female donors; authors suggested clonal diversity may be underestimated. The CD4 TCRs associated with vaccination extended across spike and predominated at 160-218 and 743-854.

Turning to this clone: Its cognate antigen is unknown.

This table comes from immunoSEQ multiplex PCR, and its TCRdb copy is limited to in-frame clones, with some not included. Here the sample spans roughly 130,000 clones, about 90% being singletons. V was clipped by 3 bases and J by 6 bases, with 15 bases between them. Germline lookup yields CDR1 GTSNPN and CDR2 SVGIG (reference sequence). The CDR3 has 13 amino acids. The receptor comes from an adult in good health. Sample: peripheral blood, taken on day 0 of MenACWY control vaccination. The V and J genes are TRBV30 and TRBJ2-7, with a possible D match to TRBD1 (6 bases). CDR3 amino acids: CAWRPYRESEQYF. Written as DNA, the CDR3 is TGTGCCTGGAGACCCTACAGGGAGAGCGAGCAGTACTTC.